The clone carrying this TCR beta chain was recorded only once. Here immunoSEQ multiplex PCR was the method, and the copy in TCRdb shows in-frame clones only, minus some. In the table there are 12,000 or so clones, around 80% of which are singletons. This record comes from a study of chemoradiotherapy in HPV16-positive cancers. Germline values: CDR1 SGHNT, CDR2 YYREEE (reference sequence). This CDR3 is 16 amino acids long. Unmatched junction bases numbered 12, after V lost 4 bases and J lost 4 bases. The sample here was taken from a patient who underwent chemoradiotherapy. The clonotype was recovered from a human donor with HPV-associated anogenital cancer. The gene calls are TRBV5-4 and TRBJ2-3, with 7 bases fitting TRBD2. CDR3 coding DNA: TGTGCCAGCAGCCAACTGCGGACTAGTAATTCAGATACGCAGTATTTT. This gives the protein CASSQLRTSNSDTQYF.